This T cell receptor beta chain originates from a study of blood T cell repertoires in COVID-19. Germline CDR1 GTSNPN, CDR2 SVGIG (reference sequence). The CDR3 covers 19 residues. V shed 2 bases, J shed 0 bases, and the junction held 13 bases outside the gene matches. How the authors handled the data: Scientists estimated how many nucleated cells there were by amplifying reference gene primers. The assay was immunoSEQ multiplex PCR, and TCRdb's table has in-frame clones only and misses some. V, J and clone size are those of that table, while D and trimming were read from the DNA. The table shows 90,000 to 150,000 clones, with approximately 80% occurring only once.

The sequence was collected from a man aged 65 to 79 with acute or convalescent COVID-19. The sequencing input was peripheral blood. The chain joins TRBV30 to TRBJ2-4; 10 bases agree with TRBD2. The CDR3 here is CAWSSDRLAGTIAKNIQYF. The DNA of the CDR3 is TGTGCCTGGAGTAGTGACAGACTAGCGGGTACGATAGCCAAAAACATTCAGTACTTC. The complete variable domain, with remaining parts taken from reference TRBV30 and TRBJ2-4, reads SQTIHQWPATLVQPVGSPLSLECTVEGTSNPNLYWYRQAAGRGLQLLFYSVGIGQISSEVPQNLSASRPQDRQFILSSKKLLLSDSGFYLCAWSSDRLAGTIAKNIQYFGAGTRLSVL.